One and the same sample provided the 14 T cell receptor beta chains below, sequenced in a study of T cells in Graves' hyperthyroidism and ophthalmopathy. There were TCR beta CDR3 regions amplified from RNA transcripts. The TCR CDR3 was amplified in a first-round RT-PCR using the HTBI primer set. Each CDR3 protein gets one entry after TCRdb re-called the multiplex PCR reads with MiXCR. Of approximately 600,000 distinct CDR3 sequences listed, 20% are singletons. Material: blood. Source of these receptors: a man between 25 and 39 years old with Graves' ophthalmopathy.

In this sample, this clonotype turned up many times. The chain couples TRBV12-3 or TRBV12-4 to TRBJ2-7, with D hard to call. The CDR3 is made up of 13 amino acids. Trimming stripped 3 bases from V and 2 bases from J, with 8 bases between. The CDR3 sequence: CASSFGTPYEQYF. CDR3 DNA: TGTGCCAGCAGTTTTGGTACACCCTACGAGCAGTACTTC.

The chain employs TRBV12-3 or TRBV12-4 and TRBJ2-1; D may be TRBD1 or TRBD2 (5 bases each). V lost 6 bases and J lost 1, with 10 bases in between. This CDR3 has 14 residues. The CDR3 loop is CASRGTESYNEQFF. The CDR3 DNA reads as TGTGCCAGCAGGGGGACGGAATCCTACAATGAGCAGTTCTTC.

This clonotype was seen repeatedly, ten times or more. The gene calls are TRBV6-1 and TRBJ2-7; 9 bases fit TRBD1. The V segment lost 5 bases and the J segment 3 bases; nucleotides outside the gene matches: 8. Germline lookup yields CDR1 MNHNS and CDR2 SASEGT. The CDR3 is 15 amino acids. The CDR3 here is CASSPTGTGIYEQYF. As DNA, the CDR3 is TGTGCCAGCAGTCCGACCGGGACAGGGATCTACGAGCAGTACTTC.

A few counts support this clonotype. CDR3 DNA sequence: TGTGCCAGCAGCCAAGTCGACGGGAACTTCTATGGCTACACCTTC. Amino acids: CASSQVDGNFYGYTF. The chain is built from TRBV3-1 and TRBJ1-2; D ambiguous. This CDR3 has 15 amino acids. Per the germline V gene, CDR1 is LGHDT and CDR2 is YNNKEL (reference sequence). V was clipped by 1 base and J by 4 bases, with 13 bases between them.

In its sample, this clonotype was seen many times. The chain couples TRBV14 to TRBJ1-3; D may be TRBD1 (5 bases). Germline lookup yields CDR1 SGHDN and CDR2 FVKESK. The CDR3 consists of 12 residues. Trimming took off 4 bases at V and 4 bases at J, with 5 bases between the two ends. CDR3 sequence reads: CASSPGGNTIYF. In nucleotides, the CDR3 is TGTGCCAGCAGCCCAGGGGGAAACACCATATATTTT.

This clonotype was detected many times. This CDR3 reads CASSSGLAWDNEQFF. The CDR3, as DNA: TGTGCCAGCAGTTCCGGACTAGCGTGGGACAATGAGCAGTTCTTC. The chain has TRBV28 and TRBJ2-1, with TRBD2 matching 9 bases. The ends lost 4 bases at V and 5 bases at J; junction bases unmatched: 6. Germline CDR1 reads MDHEN; CDR2 reads SYDVKM. This CDR3 contains 15 residues.

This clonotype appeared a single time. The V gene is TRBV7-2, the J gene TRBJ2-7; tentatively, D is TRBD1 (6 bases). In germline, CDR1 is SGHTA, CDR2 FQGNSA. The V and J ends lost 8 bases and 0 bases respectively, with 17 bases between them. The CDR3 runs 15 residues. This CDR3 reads CASGSQWTVSYEQYF. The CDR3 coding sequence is TGTGCCAGCGGCTCCCAATGGACAGTCTCCTACGAGCAGTACTTC.

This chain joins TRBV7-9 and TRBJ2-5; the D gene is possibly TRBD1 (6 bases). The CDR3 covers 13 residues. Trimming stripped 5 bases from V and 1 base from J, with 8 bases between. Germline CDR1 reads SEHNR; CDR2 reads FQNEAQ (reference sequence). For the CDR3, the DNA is TGTGCCAGCAGCCAGGACAGCCAAGAGACCCAGTACTTC. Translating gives CASSQDSQETQYF.

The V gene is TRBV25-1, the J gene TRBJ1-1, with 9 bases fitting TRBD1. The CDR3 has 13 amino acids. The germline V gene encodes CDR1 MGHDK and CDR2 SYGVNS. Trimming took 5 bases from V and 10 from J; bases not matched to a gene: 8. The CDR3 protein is CASSRTGALGAFF. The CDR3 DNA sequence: TGTGCCAGCAGTAGGACAGGGGCATTGGGAGCTTTCTTT.

CDR3 sequence (DNA): TGTGCCAGCAAGGTTCGGGCAGGGATTAATCAGCCCCAGCATTTT. Translated, it gives CASKVRAGINQPQHF. The V and J genes are TRBV27 and TRBJ1-5, with a weak D call TRBD1 (5 bases). The germline V gene has CDR1 MNHEY and CDR2 SMNVEV (reference sequence). The CDR3 runs 15 residues. Trimming removed 7 bases at V and 4 bases at J, with 17 bases between.

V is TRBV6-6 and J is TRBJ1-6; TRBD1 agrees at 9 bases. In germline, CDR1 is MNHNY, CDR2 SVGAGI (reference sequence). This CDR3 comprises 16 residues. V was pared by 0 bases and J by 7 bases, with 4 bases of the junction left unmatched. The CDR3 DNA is TGTGCCAGCAGTTACTCCATGGACAGGGGAAATTCACCCCTCCACTTT. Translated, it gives CASSYSMDRGNSPLHF.

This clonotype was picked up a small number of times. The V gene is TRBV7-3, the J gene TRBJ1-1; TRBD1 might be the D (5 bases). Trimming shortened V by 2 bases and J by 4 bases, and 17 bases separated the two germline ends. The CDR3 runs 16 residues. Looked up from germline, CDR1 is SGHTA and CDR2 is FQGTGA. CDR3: CASSLFPGTAGTEAFF. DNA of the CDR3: TGTGCCAGCAGCTTATTTCCCGGGACTGCGGGCACTGAAGCTTTCTTT.

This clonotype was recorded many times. The CDR3 DNA reads TGTGCCAGCACCGAGGGGGAGGGAACTTTCTTT. Protein: CASTEGEGTFF. The genes are TRBV2 and TRBJ1-1, with D possibly matching TRBD1 (6 bases). This CDR3 is built from 11 residues. Trimming stripped 7 bases from V and 12 bases from J, with 15 bases between. Germline V lookup: CDR1 SNHLY, CDR2 FYNNEI.

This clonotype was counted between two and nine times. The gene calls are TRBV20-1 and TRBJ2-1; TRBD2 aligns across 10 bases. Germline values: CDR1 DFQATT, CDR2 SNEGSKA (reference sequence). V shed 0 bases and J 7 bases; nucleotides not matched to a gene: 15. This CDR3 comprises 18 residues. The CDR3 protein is CSARDSIGSSGRSNEQFF. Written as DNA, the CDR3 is TGCAGTGCTAGAGATTCCATAGGGAGTAGCGGGAGGTCTAATGAGCAGTTCTTC.